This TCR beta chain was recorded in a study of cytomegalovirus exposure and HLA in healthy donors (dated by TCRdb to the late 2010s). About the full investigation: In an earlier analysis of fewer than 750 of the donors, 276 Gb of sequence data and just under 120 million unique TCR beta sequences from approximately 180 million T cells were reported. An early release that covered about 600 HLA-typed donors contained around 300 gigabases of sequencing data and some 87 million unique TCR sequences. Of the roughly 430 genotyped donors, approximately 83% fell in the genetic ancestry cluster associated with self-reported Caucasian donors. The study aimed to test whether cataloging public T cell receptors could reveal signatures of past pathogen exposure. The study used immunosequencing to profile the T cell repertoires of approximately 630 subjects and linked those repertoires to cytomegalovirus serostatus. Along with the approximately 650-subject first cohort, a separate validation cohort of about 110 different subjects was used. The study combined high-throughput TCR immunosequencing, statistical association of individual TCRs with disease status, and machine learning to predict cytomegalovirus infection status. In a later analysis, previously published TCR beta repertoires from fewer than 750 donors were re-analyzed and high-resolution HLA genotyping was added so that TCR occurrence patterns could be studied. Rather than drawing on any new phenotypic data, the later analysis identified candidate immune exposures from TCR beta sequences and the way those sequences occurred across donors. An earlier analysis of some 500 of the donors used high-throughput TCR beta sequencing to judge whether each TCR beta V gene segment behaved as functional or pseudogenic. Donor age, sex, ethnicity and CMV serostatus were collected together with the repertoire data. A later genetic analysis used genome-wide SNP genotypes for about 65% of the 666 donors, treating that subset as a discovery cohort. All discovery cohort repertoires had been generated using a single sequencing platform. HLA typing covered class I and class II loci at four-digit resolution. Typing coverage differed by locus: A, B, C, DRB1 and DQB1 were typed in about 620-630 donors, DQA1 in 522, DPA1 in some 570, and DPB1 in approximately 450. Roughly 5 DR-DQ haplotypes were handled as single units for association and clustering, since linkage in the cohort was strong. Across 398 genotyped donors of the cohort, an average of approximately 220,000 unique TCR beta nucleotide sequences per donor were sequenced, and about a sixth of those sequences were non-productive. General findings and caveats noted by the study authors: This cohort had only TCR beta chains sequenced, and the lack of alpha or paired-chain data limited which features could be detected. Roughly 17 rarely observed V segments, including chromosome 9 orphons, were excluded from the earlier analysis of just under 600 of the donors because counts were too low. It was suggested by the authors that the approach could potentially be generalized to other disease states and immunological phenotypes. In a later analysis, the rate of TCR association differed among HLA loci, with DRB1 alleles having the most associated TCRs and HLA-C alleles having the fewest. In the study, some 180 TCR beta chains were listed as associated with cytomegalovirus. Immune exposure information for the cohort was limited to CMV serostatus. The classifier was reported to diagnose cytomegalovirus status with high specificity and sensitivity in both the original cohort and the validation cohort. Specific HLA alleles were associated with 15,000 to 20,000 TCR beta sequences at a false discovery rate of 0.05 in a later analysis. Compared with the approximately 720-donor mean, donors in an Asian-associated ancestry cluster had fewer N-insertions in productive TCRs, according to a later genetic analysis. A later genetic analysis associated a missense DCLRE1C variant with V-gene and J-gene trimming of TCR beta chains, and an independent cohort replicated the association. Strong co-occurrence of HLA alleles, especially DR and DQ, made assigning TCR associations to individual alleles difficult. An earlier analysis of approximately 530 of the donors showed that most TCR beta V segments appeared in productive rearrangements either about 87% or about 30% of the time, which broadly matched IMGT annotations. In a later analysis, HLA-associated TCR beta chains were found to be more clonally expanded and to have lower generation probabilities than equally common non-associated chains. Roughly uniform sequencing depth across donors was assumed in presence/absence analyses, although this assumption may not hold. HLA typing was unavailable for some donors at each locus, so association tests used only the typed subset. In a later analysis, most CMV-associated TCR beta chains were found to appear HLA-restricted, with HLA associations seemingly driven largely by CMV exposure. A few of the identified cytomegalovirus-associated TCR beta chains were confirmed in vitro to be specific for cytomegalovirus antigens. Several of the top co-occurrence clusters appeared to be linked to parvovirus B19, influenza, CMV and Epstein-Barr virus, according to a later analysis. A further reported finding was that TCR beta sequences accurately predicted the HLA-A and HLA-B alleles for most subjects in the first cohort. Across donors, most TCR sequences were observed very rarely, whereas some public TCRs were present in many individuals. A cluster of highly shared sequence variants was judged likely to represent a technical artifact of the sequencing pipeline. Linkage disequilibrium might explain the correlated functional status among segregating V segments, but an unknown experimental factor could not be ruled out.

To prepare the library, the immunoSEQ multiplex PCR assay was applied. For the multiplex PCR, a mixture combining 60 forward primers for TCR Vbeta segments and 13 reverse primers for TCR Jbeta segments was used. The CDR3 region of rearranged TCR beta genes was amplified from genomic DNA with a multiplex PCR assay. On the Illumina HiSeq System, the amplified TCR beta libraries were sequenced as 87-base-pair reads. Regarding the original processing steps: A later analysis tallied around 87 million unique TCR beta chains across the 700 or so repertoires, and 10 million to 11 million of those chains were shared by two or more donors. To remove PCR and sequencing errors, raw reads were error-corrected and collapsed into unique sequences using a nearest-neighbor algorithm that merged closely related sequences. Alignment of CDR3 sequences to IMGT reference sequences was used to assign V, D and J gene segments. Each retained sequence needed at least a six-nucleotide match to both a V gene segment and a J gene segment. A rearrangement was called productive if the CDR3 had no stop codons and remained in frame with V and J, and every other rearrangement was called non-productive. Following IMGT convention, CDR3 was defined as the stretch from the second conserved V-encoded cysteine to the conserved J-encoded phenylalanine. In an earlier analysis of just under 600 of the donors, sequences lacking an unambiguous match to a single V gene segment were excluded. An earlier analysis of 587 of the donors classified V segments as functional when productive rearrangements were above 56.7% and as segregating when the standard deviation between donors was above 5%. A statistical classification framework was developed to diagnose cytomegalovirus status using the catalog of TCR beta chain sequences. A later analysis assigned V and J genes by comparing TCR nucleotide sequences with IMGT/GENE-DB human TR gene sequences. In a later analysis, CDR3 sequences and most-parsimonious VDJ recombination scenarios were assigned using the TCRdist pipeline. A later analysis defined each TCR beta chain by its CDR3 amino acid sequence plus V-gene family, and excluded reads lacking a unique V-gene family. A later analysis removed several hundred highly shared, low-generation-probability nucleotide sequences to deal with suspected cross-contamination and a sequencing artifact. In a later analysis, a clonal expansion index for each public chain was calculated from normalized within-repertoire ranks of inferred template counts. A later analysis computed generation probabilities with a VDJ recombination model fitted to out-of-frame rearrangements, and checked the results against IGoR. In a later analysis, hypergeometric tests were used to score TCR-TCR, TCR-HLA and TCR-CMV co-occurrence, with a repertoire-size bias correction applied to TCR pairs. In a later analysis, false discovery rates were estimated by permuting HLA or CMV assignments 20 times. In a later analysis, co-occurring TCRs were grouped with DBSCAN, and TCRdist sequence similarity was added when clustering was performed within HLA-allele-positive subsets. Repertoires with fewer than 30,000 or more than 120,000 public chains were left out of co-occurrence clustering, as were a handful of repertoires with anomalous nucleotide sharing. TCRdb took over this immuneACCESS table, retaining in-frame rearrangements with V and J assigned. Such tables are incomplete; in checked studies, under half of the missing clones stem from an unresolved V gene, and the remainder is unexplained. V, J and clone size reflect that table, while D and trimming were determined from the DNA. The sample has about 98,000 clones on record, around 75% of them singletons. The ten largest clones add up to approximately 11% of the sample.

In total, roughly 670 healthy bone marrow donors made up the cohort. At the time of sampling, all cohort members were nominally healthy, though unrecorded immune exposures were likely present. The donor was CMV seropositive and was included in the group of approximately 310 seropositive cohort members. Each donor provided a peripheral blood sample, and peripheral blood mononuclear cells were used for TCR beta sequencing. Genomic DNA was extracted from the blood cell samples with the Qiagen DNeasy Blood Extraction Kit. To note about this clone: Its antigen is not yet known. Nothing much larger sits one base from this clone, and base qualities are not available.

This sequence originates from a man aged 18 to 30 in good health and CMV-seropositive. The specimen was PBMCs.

The CDR3: CASSLTRLAGAPDTQYF. The sequence in DNA is TGTGCCAGCAGCTTAACACGCCTAGCGGGGGCCCCAGATACGCAGTATTTT. This sequence uses TRBV7-9 and TRBJ2-3; TRBD2 matches 10 bases in the middle. Trimming removed 2 bases from V and 4 bases from J; the gene matches leave 9 bases unexplained. From the germline V gene (reference sequence), CDR1 is SEHNR and CDR2 is FQNEAQ. The CDR3 numbers 17 residues from cysteine through phenylalanine. Only CDR3 DNA remains: 51 bases, in frame from the first base.